The 10 T cell receptor beta chains below all came from one sample that was sequenced in a study of T cells in Graves' hyperthyroidism and ophthalmopathy. Amplification yielded TCR beta CDR3 regions, with RNA transcripts as the source. The study used the HTBI primer set for a first-round RT-PCR of the TCR CDR3. TCRdb itself ran the multiplex PCR reads through MiXCR, one entry per CDR3 protein. This sample has 300,000 to 350,000 distinct CDR3 sequences; around 16% occur once, and the top ten carry approximately 35%. Source material: blood. These TCRs come from a man aged 25 to 45 with Graves' hyperthyroidism.

This clonotype showed up many times. The J gene is TRBJ2-5, the V gene TRBV2, with 8 bases fitting TRBD2. The CDR3 consists of 14 residues. Per the germline V gene, CDR1 is SNHLY and CDR2 is FYNNEI. The trim removed 6 bases at V and 5 bases at J, leaving 8 bases unmatched. DNA of the CDR3: TGTGCCAGCAGAGATTCGGGAGGGTTGGAGACCCAGTACTTC. Protein sequence: CASRDSGGLETQYF.

This clonotype was counted between two and nine times. The V call is TRBV10-3, the J call TRBJ2-3, with D perhaps matching TRBD1 (6 bases). Per the germline V gene, CDR1 is ENHRY and CDR2 is SYGVKD. Trimming removed 6 bases at V and 4 bases at J, with 23 bases between. This CDR3 is 17 amino acids long. CDR3 coding DNA: TGTGCCATCAGCGACGATCTTACAGGGTCGGTCGCAGATACGCAGTATTTT. Translation: CAISDDLTGSVADTQYF.

This clonotype has at least ten counts. The chain couples TRBV3-1 to TRBJ1-3; no reliable D call. This CDR3 comprises 15 residues. Germline values: CDR1 LGHDT, CDR2 YNNKEL (reference sequence). V lost 0 bases and J lost 7, with 13 bases in between. CDR3 protein: CASSQDLSEGNTIYF. CDR3 coding DNA: TGTGCCAGCAGCCAAGATTTATCCGAGGGCAACACCATATATTTT. Full variable domain (rest looked up from reference TRBV3-1 and TRBJ1-3): DTAVSQTPKYLVTQMGNDKSIKCEQNLGHDTMYWYKQDSKKFLKIMFSYNNKELIINETVPNRFSPKSPDKAHLNLHINSLELGDSAVYFCASSQDLSEGNTIYFGEGSWLTVV.

This clonotype was found many times. The CDR3 DNA sequence: TGTGCCAGCAGCAAGATGGGACTAGCGGTCTCCTACGAGCAGTACTTC. This encodes CASSKMGLAVSYEQYF. The chain combines TRBV11-3 with TRBJ2-7, with TRBD2 identical over 11 bases. The CDR3 contains 16 residues. CDR1 is SGHNT, CDR2 YENEEA, per germline. The V gene end was trimmed by 5 bases and the J gene end by 0 bases; junction bases not matched to a gene: 6.

This clonotype occurred many times. The chain combines TRBV28 with TRBJ2-7; D gene uncertain. Germline CDR1 reads MDHEN; CDR2 reads SYDVKM. The CDR3 has 12 residues. Trimming stripped 1 base from V and 4 bases from J, with 5 bases between. CDR3 sequence: CASSLSQYEQYF. CDR3 nucleotide sequence: TGTGCCAGCAGTTTATCCCAGTACGAGCAGTACTTC.

In its sample, this clonotype was seen many times. The chain links TRBV11-3 to TRBJ2-3, with D possibly TRBD2 on 5 matching bases. CDR3 size: 15 residues. V was cut by 4 bases and J by 6 bases, with 17 bases left in between. Germline CDR1 reads SGHNT; CDR2 reads YENEEA. CDR3 in DNA: TGTGCCAGCAGCTCGGAAATTCGGGGTGGGGATACGCAGTATTTT. Amino acid sequence: CASSSEIRGGDTQYF.

This chain links TRBV5-6 with TRBJ2-3; 8 bases agree with TRBD2. CDR1 and CDR2 from the germline V gene are SGHDT and YYEEEE. This CDR3 is 14 amino acids long. V lost 4 bases to trimming and J lost 5 bases; unmatched junction nucleotides: 6. The CDR3, as DNA: TGTGCCAGCAGCCAATACGCGGGGGGAGATACGCAGTATTTT. Translated, it gives CASSQYAGGDTQYF.

This clonotype was detected many times. The chain employs TRBV7-2 and TRBJ1-5, with D perhaps TRBD1 (5 bases). Germline V gene data show CDR1 as SGHTA and CDR2 as FQGNSA. Trimming took off 3 bases at V and 6 bases at J, with 15 bases between the two ends. This CDR3 is built from 15 residues. The CDR3 reads CASSFLGGNSQPQHF. CDR3 sequence (DNA): TGTGCCAGCAGCTTCCTTGGGGGGAATTCTCAGCCCCAGCATTTT.

This clonotype was picked up many times. The chain employs TRBV20-1 and TRBJ1-4; D gene ambiguous. The CDR3 runs 15 residues. The germline V gene has CDR1 DFQATT and CDR2 SNEGSKA (reference sequence). V was cut by 3 bases and J by 4 bases, with 15 bases left in between. The CDR3, as DNA: TGCAGTGCTAGCCCTTCGCGGATCTATAATGAAAAACTGTTTTTT. The encoded protein is CSASPSRIYNEKLFF.

Many counts were recorded for this clonotype. The rearrangement joins TRBV12-3 or TRBV12-4 to TRBJ2-7; 14 bases fit TRBD2. J gave up 6 bases and V 5 bases, and 0 bases lay outside the gene matches. This CDR3 contains 13 residues. The CDR3 spells CASSGLAGGEQYF. The DNA of the CDR3 is TGTGCCAGCAGTGGACTAGCGGGAGGCGAGCAGTACTTC.